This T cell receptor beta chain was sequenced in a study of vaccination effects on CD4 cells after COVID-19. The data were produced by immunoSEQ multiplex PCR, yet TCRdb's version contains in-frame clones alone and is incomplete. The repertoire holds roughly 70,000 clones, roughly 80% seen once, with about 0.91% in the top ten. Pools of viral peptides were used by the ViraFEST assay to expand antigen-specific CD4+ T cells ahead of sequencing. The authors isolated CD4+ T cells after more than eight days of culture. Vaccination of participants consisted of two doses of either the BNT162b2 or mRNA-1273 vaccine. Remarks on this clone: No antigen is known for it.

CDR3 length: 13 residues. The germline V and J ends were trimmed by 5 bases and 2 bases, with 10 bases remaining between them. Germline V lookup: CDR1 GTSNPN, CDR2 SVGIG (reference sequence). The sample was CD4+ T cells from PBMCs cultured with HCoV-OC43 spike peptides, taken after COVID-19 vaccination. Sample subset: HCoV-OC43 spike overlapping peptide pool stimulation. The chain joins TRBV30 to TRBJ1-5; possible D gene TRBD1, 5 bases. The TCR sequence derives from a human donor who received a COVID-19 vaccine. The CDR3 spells CAWSGPGNQPQHF. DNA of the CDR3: TGTGCCTGGTCGGGGCCGGGCAATCAGCCCCAGCATTTT.